The clone carrying this TCR beta chain was seen a few times. Its cognate antigen is unknown. This specimen belongs to a study of blood T cells in healthy people across ages. In the study overall: About one barcoded beta molecule per two T cells was the capture yield of template switching. The study, taken as a whole, reports: Diversity was higher, and naive CD4+ cells more numerous, in long-lived donors than in aged donors.

The CDR3 is 16 amino acids. Trimming removed 3 bases from V and 0 bases from J; junction bases left unmatched: 3. The authors ran a second PCR of roughly 6 to 12 cycles using a sample-barcoded 5' primer and a J-beta primer mix. TCRdb fed the 5' RACE reads into MiXCR, producing one record per CDR3 protein. Of about 780,000 distinct CDR3 sequences in the sample, about half were seen once. The specimen was blood. The receptor's source is an elderly man in good health. The V gene is TRBV12-3 or TRBV12-4, the J gene TRBJ2-2; 8 bases match TRBD2. The CDR3 DNA sequence: TGTGCCAGCAGTTTTGGGACTAGGGCGAACACCGGGGAGCTGTTTTTT. Protein: CASSFGTRANTGELFF.